This TCR beta chain was documented in a study of cytomegalovirus exposure and HLA in healthy donors. Libraries were prepared by immunoSEQ multiplex PCR; TCRdb keeps only in-frame clonotypes and omits some of them. The table lists some 190,000 clones, about 84% of them singletons, with more than 1.1% in the top ten. The approximately 120-subject validation cohort, separate from the roughly 670-subject first cohort, included the donors. Study results and limitations: Usually a TCR sequence was rare, but some public TCRs were found in many donors.

J lost 0 bases, V lost 8 bases, and 1 base had no gene match. This CDR3 contains 12 residues. Germline V gives CDR1 SNHLY, CDR2 FYNNEI. In its sample, this clone was seen a few times. Its antigen is not known. Sequencing was carried out using PBMCs. The J gene is TRBJ2-7, the V gene TRBV2, with 7 bases identical to TRBD2. This TCR came from a woman in her late teens or twenties in good health and CMV-seronegative. CDR3 bases: TGTGCCAGCGGGAGGGCCTCCTACGAGCAGTACTTC. It is translated as CASGRASYEQYF.